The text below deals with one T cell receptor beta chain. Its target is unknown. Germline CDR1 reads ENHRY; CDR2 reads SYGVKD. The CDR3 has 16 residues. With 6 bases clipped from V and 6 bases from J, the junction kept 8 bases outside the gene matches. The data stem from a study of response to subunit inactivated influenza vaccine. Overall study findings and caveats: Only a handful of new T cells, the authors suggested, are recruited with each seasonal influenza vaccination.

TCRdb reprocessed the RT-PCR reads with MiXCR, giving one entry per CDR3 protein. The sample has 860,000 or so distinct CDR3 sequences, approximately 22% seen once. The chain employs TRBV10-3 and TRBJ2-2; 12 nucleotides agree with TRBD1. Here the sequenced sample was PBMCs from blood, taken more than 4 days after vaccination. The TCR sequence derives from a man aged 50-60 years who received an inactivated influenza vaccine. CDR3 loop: CAISAAGQGAAGELFF. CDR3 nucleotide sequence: TGTGCCATCAGCGCCGCGGGACAGGGGGCAGCCGGGGAGCTGTTTTTT.